Listed below are T cell receptor beta chains from one sample, sequenced in a study of cytomegalovirus exposure and HLA in healthy donors. Measured with immunoSEQ multiplex PCR; TCRdb has only the in-frame clones, and not every one. Here the sample spans around 170,000 clones, around 80% being singletons. Specimen: PBMCs. These TCRs come from a girl between 10 and 17 years old in good health and CMV-seropositive. Both conserved end residues are part of each CDR3. Fields, in order: CDR3 length, clone size, D gene, J gene, V gene, CDR3 DNA, CDR3 protein. A D gene is named only where the DNA matches it firmly. Not all rows give a size; the values are once, few, many and, for expanded clones, a class.

15 | - | TRBD2 | TRBJ2-1 | TRBV11-2 | TGTGCCAGCAGCTTTAGCGGGAGATCTTACAATGAGCAGTTCTTC | CASSFSGRSYNEQFF
11 | - | - | TRBJ1-2 | TRBV4-2 | TGTGCCAGCAGCTTAGACACGGGCTACACCTTC | CASSLDTGYTF
14 | - | - | TRBJ1-4 | TRBV27 | TGTGCCAGCAGTTTTACGAGGGCTAATGAAAAACTGTTTTTT | CASSFTRANEKLFF
14 | - | TRBD2 | TRBJ2-1 | TRBV18 | TGTGCCAGCTCACCGGGACTAGCCTACAATGAGCAGTTCTTC | CASSPGLAYNEQFF
16 | - | - | TRBJ2-7 | TRBV7-6 | TGTGCCAGCAGCTTAGGGGCGGGTGGAGGAGCTCACGAGCAGTACTTC | CASSLGAGGGAHEQYF
15 | few | - | TRBJ1-1 | TRBV10-1 | TGCGCCAGCAGCGTTCGGAATGAGGGTGACACTGAAGCTTTCTTT | CASSVRNEGDTEAFF
15 | - | TRBD2 | TRBJ2-1 | TRBV6-1 | TGTGCCAGCAGAGCCGGGACTAGCGGGAGCGTTGAGCAGTTCTTC | CASRAGTSGSVEQFF
14 | - | - | TRBJ1-1 | TRBV2 | TGTGCCAGCCTCTGGCCAGGGGCGAACACTGAAGCTTTCTTT | CASLWPGANTEAFF
15 | few | - | TRBJ1-2 | TRBV6-5 | TGTGCCAGCAGTACCGGGTCTCTAGCTAACTATGGCTACACCTTC | CASSTGSLANYGYTF
14 | - | TRBD1 | TRBJ1-2 | TRBV27 | TGTGCCAGCAGTTTAATTTCATCAGGGGGGGGCTACACCTTC | CASSLISSGGGYTF
16 | - | - | TRBJ2-3 | TRBV7-2 | TGTGCCAGCAGCTTAGGCGCAATCGGGGGCACAGATACGCAGTATTTT | CASSLGAIGGTDTQYF
15 | - | TRBD2 | TRBJ2-7 | TRBV4-1 | TGCGCCAGCAGCCAACCGACTAGCGGGAACTACGAGCAGTACTTC | CASSQPTSGNYEQYF
16 | once | TRBD2 | TRBJ2-3 | TRBV11-2 | TGTGCCAGCAGACAAATAGCGGGAGGCCCCACAGATACGCAGTATTTT | CASRQIAGGPTDTQYF
14 | - | TRBD1 | TRBJ1-3 | TRBV5-6 | TGTGCCAGCAGCCACCGGACAGGAGGAAACACCATATATTTT | CASSHRTGGNTIYF
14 | - | - | TRBJ2-3 | TRBV5-4 | TGTGCCAGCAGCTTGGCCGTGGGGAGCGATACGCAGTATTTT | CASSLAVGSDTQYF
14 | - | - | TRBJ2-4 | TRBV6-5 | TGTGCCAGCAGTCCGGGAGCGGGCAAAAACATTCAGTACTTC | CASSPGAGKNIQYF
13 | - | TRBD2 | TRBJ2-2 | TRBV12-5 | TGTGCTAGTGTCCGGGAGGGGGCCGGGGAGCTGTTTTTT | CASVREGAGELFF
17 | - | - | TRBJ1-5 | TRBV4-2 | TGTGCCAGCAGCCAAGATCCCAGTGGTTATAGCAATCAGCCCCAGCATTTT | CASSQDPSGYSNQPQHF
16 | once | TRBD2 | TRBJ2-1 | TRBV5-1 | TGCGCCAGCAGCTTGGCCGGCGGGAGGTACCGAAATGAGCAGTTCTTC | CASSLAGGRYRNEQFF
14 | once | - | TRBJ2-6 | TRBV18 | TGTGCCAGCTCCGCCTATTCTGGGGCCAACGTCCTGACTTTC | CASSAYSGANVLTF
15 | - | TRBD1 | TRBJ2-3 | TRBV7-9 | TGTGCCAGCAGCTTATCGACAGGGGTCTTTGATACGCAGTATTTT | CASSLSTGVFDTQYF
17 | - | TRBD1 | TRBJ1-4 | TRBV6-1 | TGTGCCAGCAGTGGTCTCAAGAGAGGGGGCCTCTATGAAAAACTGTTTTTT | CASSGLKRGGLYEKLFF
16 | - | - | TRBJ2-2 | TRBV30 | TGTGCCTGGAGTGTACTCAGGACAAATGGCAACGGGGAGCTGTTTTTT | CAWSVLRTNGNGELFF
16 | - | TRBD2 | TRBJ2-1 | TRBV7-3 | TGTGCCAGCAGCTCCCTTAGCGGGAACCCCTACAATGAGCAGTTCTTC | CASSSLSGNPYNEQFF
17 | - | TRBD1 | TRBJ1-5 | TRBV7-8 | TGTGCCAGCAGCTTACGGGACAGTGCCCGGGGCAATCAGCCCCAGCATTTT | CASSLRDSARGNQPQHF
14 | few | TRBD2 | TRBJ2-7 | TRBV6-5 | TGTGCCAGCAGTGAGCTAGCGGGAATATCAGGACAGTACTTC | CASSELAGISGQYF
14 | - | - | TRBJ2-7 | TRBV7-9 | TGTGCCAGCAGCTTAGAAGGGAGCGGCAACGAGCAGTACTTC | CASSLEGSGNEQYF
13 | - | TRBD1 | TRBJ1-1 | TRBV6-1 | TGTGCCAATAGACAGGGTTTGAACACTGAAGCTTTCTTT | CANRQGLNTEAFF
15 | - | - | TRBJ2-7 | TRBV19 | TGTGCCAGTAGTATCGGGGAAGGAGATTACTACGAGCAGTACTTC | CASSIGEGDYYEQYF
16 | - | TRBD2 | TRBJ2-5 | TRBV5-1 | TGCGCCAGCAGACCGGGACGGGGGGGGACACAAGAGACCCAGTACTTC | CASRPGRGGTQETQYF
18 | - | - | TRBJ2-6 | TRBV9 | TGTGCCAGCAGCGTTATGAGCGGGCTGACCTCTGGGGCCAACGTCCTGACTTTC | CASSVMSGLTSGANVLTF
15 | - | - | TRBJ2-3 | TRBV4-3 | TGCGCCAGCAGCCAACCCGAGGACAGCCGGGATACGCAGTATTTT | CASSQPEDSRDTQYF
12 | - | - | TRBJ2-3 | TRBV4-3 | TGCGCCAGCAGCCCGGGCACAGATACGCAGTATTTT | CASSPGTDTQYF
13 | - | - | TRBJ1-2 | TRBV9 | TGTGCCAGCAGCGATTCTTTCAACTATGGCTACACCTTC | CASSDSFNYGYTF
15 | - | TRBD2 | TRBJ2-2 | TRBV7-3 | TGTGCCAGCAGCTTAACACCGGGGGGGACCGGGGAGCTGTTTTTT | CASSLTPGGTGELFF
15 | - | TRBD2 | TRBJ2-7 | TRBV7-2 | TGTGCCAGCAGCCCTACTAGCGGGAGTGGGTACGAGCAGTACTTC | CASSPTSGSGYEQYF
13 | - | TRBD2 | TRBJ2-3 | TRBV29-1 | TGCAGCGTTCGTGGGGGGGTCACAGATACGCAGTATTTT | CSVRGGVTDTQYF
16 | - | - | TRBJ2-3 | TRBV18 | TGTGCCAGCTCACCACGGGGAGGCGGAGGGATAGATACGCAGTATTTT | CASSPRGGGGIDTQYF
13 | - | - | TRBJ1-5 | TRBV30 | TGTGCCTGGAGTGTAAGGGACTCTCAGCCCCAGCATTTT | CAWSVRDSQPQHF
14 | - | - | TRBJ2-7 | TRBV11-2 | TGTGCCAGCAGCTTAGGTACAGGGAGCTACGAGCAGTACTTC | CASSLGTGSYEQYF
13 | few | - | TRBJ2-7 | TRBV5-1 | TGCGCCAGCAGCTTGGTGGCAGACTACGAGCAGTACTTC | CASSLVADYEQYF
15 | - | TRBD1 | TRBJ2-2 | TRBV10-3 | TGTGCCATCAGTCCAAGACAGGGGGCAACCGGGGAGCTGTTTTTT | CAISPRQGATGELFF